This T cell receptor beta chain was found in a study of persistence of HIV-infected CD4 T cells (dated by TCRdb to about 2020). Background for the entire study: CMV- and HIV-1 Gag-responding CD4+ T cells were isolated from ART-treated individuals so that antigen-driven clonal expansion of HIV-1-infected cells could be examined. Participants had been on suppressive ART for a median of 8 years. Peripheral blood samples of up to roughly 200 mL were obtained at multiple time points, with the exception of two participants, for whom leukapheresis was performed at a single time point. Proviral sequencing was used to assess clonality among infected cells, whereas TCRbeta sequencing gauged the clonality of all cells within each sorted population. For the TCR cluster analysis across participants, 8 or 9 participants were included for CMV and over five participants for Gag.

TCRbeta repertoires were sequenced from genomic DNA with the immunoSEQ hsTCRB assay version 4 in survey mode. Genomic DNA was diluted to approximately 10 ng/uL, and up to roughly 1 ug per sample was used for TCRbeta sequencing. Concerning the study's data processing: Analysis of the TCRbeta data was done in ImmunoSeq Analyzer 3.0, and diversity was computed on productive nucleotide rearrangements. Using the Immunarch R package, lower-bound TCR diversity was estimated with the improved Chao index and clonality was estimated with the Gini coefficient. When different nucleotide rearrangements encoded the same CDR3beta amino acid sequence, each rearrangement was treated as a distinct clonotype. TCRbeta sequences significantly enriched in antigen-responding cells relative to anti-CD3/anti-CD28-activated cells were identified by differential abundance analysis. TCRs were clustered by predicted peptide-MHC specificity with GLIPH2, both within individual participants and across merged participant data sets. The table comes from immuneACCESS by way of TCRdb, which keeps in-frame sequences with V and J called. Part of the clones is missing from these tables; in studies checked, under half for an unresolved V gene and the rest for unknown reasons. The D gene and trimming were derived from the DNA, and the V and J assignments and clone size from that table. Here the sample has fewer than 35,000 clones; 65% to 90% occur a single time. About 0.86% of the sample comes from the top ten.

Worth noting for this clone: Its antigen target is currently unknown. No qualities accompany the bases; no much larger clone lies one base away.

The treatment or condition label on this specimen signifies: suppressive antiretroviral therapy. Lysates of CMV-infected fibroblasts at approximately 9.6 ug/mL were used to stimulate the cells. Nonresponding CD40L-negative CD69-negative CD45RO-high memory CD4+ T cells were sorted as memory populations depleted of antigen-responding cells. HIV-1-infected adults in whom suppressive ART had been started during chronic infection were enrolled as participants. Plasma HIV-1 RNA had been undetectable (below 50 copies/mL) in participants for at least 4 years. To be included, participants needed a CD4+ T cell count above 400 cells/uL and a positive CMV serology. Before stimulation, PBMCs were isolated using density centrifugation and then depleted of CD8+ T cells. CD8-depleted PBMCs were stimulated for 15 to 20 hours with anti-CD28/CD49d costimulation, CD40-blocking antibody and enfuvirtide to prevent new infections. Sorting was done on either a Beckman Coulter MoFlo Legacy or an XDP sorter, and propidium iodide was used to exclude dead cells. Genomic DNA was extracted with the QIAamp DNA Mini Kit for samples above one million cells, otherwise with the Quick-DNA Microprep Kit.

At the junction V is shortened by 5 bases and J by 8 bases; bases outside the gene matches: 9. From its cysteine to its phenylalanine, the CDR3 spans 13 amino acids. Only the CDR3 part of the read is kept: 39 bases, read in frame from the first base. CDR1 and CDR2 (MNHEY, SMNVEV) derive from the germline V gene (reference sequence). Overall study outcomes, separate from this receptor: Bulk TCR analyses could not be limited to the rare CMV-responding cells that actually contained HIV-1 proviruses. TCRbeta richness in CMV- and Gag-responding cells was significantly lower than in anti-CD3/anti-CD28-responding cells; CMV-responding cells had higher oligoclonality than CD3/CD28-stimulated and Gag-responding cells. The study involved few individuals and tested only a limited range of antigens. Antigen-responding cells were enriched for expanded CDR3beta sequences that were degenerate, which suggests that CD4+ responses to CMV and Gag underwent convergent selection. A correlation was observed between TCR oligoclonality and proviral oligoclonality within the same sorted populations.

Sequencing used CD4+ T cells sorted from PBMCs after roughly 18-hour stimulation, obtained from a patient who received antiretroviral therapy. The sample's cell subset or site, from its label and the paper: CD40L-CD69- CD45RO-high memory CD4 T cells not responding to CMV lysate. The receptor was derived from an adult man with HIV who was CMV-seropositive. The sequence joins TRBV27 to TRBJ2-7, and TRBD1 aligns with 7 junction nucleotides. The nucleotide sequence is given as TGTGCCAGCAGTGGGGGAGACAGGGTCAAGCAGTACTTC. Its product reads: CASSGGDRVKQYF.